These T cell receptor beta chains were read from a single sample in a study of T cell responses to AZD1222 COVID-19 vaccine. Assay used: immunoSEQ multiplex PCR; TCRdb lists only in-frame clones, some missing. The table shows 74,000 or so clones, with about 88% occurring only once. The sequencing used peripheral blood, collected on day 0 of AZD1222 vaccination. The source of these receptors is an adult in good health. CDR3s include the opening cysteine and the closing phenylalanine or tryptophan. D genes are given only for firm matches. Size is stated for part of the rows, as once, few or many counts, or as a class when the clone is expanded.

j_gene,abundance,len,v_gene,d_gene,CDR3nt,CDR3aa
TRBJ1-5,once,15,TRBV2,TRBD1,TGTGCCAGCAGTCCTAAAGGGACAGGGAATCAGCCCCAGCATTTT,CASSPKGTGNQPQHF
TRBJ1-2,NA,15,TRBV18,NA,TGTGCCAGCTCACCCGGGGTACAGACTGACTATGGCTACACCTTC,CASSPGVQTDYGYTF
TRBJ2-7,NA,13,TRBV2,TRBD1,TGTGCCAGCAGTCGGGACAGGGGTCGCGAGCAGTACTTC,CASSRDRGREQYF
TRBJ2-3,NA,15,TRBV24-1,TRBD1,TGTGCCACCAGTGATCCGCGCACAGGGGCAGATACGCAGTATTTT,CATSDPRTGADTQYF
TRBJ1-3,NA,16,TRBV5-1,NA,TGCGCCAGCAGCTCGGGGGGGACTAATTTCGGAAACACCATATATTTT,CASSSGGTNFGNTIYF
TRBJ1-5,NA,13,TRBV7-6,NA,TGTGCCAGCAGTCAGGATAACAATCAGCCCCAGCATTTT,CASSQDNNQPQHF
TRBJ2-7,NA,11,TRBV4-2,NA,TGTGCCAGCAGCCAAGCTAACGAGCAGTACTTC,CASSQANEQYF
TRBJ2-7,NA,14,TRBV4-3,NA,TGCGCCAGCAGCCCTGGGTCGATGGGGTACGAGCAGTACTTC,CASSPGSMGYEQYF
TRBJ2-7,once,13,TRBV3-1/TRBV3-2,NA,TGTGCCAGCAGCCAAGGACGTTTTTACGAGCAGTACTTC,CASSQGRFYEQYF
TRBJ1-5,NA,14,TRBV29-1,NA,TGCAGCGTTGCTGGGATCGACGAAGATCAGCCCCAGCATTTT,CSVAGIDEDQPQHF
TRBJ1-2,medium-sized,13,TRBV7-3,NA,TGTGCCAGCAGCCAGCGACCGGACTATGGCTACACCTTC,CASSQRPDYGYTF
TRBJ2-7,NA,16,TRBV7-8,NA,TGTGCCAGCAGCTTAGAGAGTGTGGGAATAGACTACGAGCAGTACTTC,CASSLESVGIDYEQYF
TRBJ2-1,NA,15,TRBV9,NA,TGTGCCAGCAGCGTAGGGCTAGCACCAGGGGATGAGCAGTTCTTC,CASSVGLAPGDEQFF
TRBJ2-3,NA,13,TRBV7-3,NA,TGTGCCAGCAGCTACGGACCCACAGATACGCAGTATTTT,CASSYGPTDTQYF
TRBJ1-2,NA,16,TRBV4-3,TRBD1,TGCGCCAGCAGCCAAGAAACAGGGGGCTCGTTCTATGGCTACACCTTC,CASSQETGGSFYGYTF
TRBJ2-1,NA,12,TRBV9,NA,TGTGCCAGCAGCGTAACAGGAAATGAGCAGTTCTTC,CASSVTGNEQFF
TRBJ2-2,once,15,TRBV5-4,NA,TGTGCCAGCAGCTTGGAAGGAGGGTATACCGGGGAGCTGTTTTTT,CASSLEGGYTGELFF
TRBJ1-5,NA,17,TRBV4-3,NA,TGCGCCAGCAGCCAAGATACGGAAGCAGGGATGGGACAGCCCCAGCATTTT,CASSQDTEAGMGQPQHF
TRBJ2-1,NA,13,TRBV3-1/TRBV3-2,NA,TGTGCCAGCAGCCAAGTTGATAGACCCTACCCGATCTTC,CASSQVDRPYPIF
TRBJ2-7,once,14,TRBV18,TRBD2,TGTGCCAGCTCACAACTAGCGGGGGACATCGAGCAGTACTTC,CASSQLAGDIEQYF
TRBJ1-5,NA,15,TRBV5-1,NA,TGCGCCAGCAGCTTGACAGGGCTCCGCAATCAGCCCCAGCATTTT,CASSLTGLRNQPQHF